This record looks at one TCR beta chain sequence and its context. The antigen remains unidentified. Unique molecular identifiers were incorporated during preparation of the TCRbeta library. TCRdb ran MiXCR on the PCR reads and lists one entry per CDR3 protein. This table has fewer than 550,000 distinct CDR3 sequences, about an eighth appearing once. The germline V and J ends were trimmed by 5 bases and 1 base, with 18 bases remaining between them. This CDR3 region has 17 residues. Germline loops: CDR1 LNHNV, CDR2 YYDKDF (reference sequence). The data stem from a study of T-cell reconstitution after alpha-beta-depleted transplantation in children. Findings and caveats of the study: Recipient T cells and thymic progenitors that survived gave rise to the high TCRbeta diversity observed at day 60 in some patients.

The receptor's source is a female patient aged 2-10 years who had a stem cell transplant for aplastic anemia, so the T cells may come from the graft donor. The chain recombines TRBV15 with TRBJ1-5; the D gene is possibly TRBD1 (6 bases). This specimen was PBMCs, mostly from graft donor cells, taken 180 days after TCRalphabeta/CD19-depleted stem cell transplant. Here the CDR3 DNA reads TGTGCCACCAGCCGTCGCCTTGCAGGGGTGAGCAATCAGCCCCAGCATTTT. Protein product: CATSRRLAGVSNQPQHF.